Below, 9 T cell receptor beta chains from the same sample are listed, as sequenced in a study of T cell responses to AZD1222 COVID-19 vaccine. Profiled with immunoSEQ multiplex PCR; TCRdb holds only in-frame clones, not every one. The data show around 120,000 clones, with 85% to 95% seen just once and about 3% held by the top ten. The specimen was peripheral blood, collected on day 0 of AZD1222 vaccination. The receptor set was obtained from an adult in good health.

The gene calls are TRBV5-1 and TRBJ1-5, with D possibly matching TRBD1 (5 bases). The CDR3 has 15 residues. The V gene's germline CDR1 is SGHRS and CDR2 YFSETQ. Trimming stripped 4 bases from V and 2 bases from J, with 13 bases between. Written as DNA, the CDR3 is TGCGCCAGCAGCCCAGATGGGGGGGGCAATCAGCCCCAGCATTTT. Amino acids: CASSPDGGGNQPQHF. Using reference TRBV5-1 and TRBJ1-5 for the parts outside the CDR3, the full variable domain is KAGVTQTPRYLIKTRGQQVTLSCSPISGHRSVSWYQQTPGQGLQFLFEYFSETQRNKGNFPGRFSGRQFSNSRSEMNVSTLELGDSALYLCASSPDGGGNQPQHFGDGTRLSIL.

The chain employs TRBV19 and TRBJ1-4, with D tentatively TRBD1 (6 bases). Between the trimmed V and J ends, which lost 5 bases and 3 bases, there was a span of 16 bases. CDR3 size: 16 residues. Germline values: CDR1 LNHDA, CDR2 SQIVND (reference sequence). In DNA, the CDR3 is TGTGCCAGTAGTCTACAGGGCCCGACATCTAATGAAAAACTGTTTTTT. This sequence encodes CASSLQGPTSNEKLFF.

The genes are TRBV7-2 and TRBJ1-1, with TRBD1 identical over 10 bases. Germline trimming cut 4 bases from V and 5 bases from J; bases unmatched to any gene: 7. Germline V gene sequence: CDR1 SGHTA, CDR2 FQGNSA. This CDR3 comprises 15 residues. The CDR3, as DNA: TGTGCCAGCAGCTCCTGGACAGGGGGTGGGACTGAAGCTTTCTTT. Translating it yields CASSSWTGGGTEAFF.

This sequence joins TRBV29-1 and TRBJ1-1; D gene uncertain. V dropped 5 bases and J dropped 3 bases, with 7 bases sitting between them. Germline V lookup: CDR1 SQVTM, CDR2 ANQGSEA. The CDR3 totals 11 residues. The CDR3 DNA reads TGCAGCGTTTATGAGTACACTGAAGCTTTCTTT. This gives the protein CSVYEYTEAFF. The full variable domain, in which reference TRBV29-1 and TRBJ1-1 provide the parts outside the CDR3, is SAVISQKPSRDICQRGTSLTIQCQVDSQVTMMFWYRQQPGQSLTLIATANQGSEATYESGFVIDKFPISRPNLTFSTLTVSNMSPEDSSIYLCSVYEYTEAFFGQGTRLTVV.

The chain employs TRBV18 and TRBJ2-7; no definite D call. The germline V gene encodes CDR1 KGHSH and CDR2 LQKENI. V was shortened by 3 bases and J by 1 base, with 4 bases between the two germline ends. The CDR3 consists of 12 residues. The CDR3 DNA reads as TGTGCCAGCTCACCCACTTCCTACGAGCAGTACTTC. Its protein product is CASSPTSYEQYF.

This clone was found once. The chain joins TRBV6-5 to TRBJ1-6, with 7 bases matching TRBD1. The length of the CDR3 is 15 residues. The V gene end was trimmed by 11 bases and the J gene end by 3 bases; junction bases not matched to a gene: 10. Germline V gives CDR1 MNHEY, CDR2 SVGAGI. The CDR3 here is CAGRDRNLYNSPLHF. CDR3 DNA sequence: TGTGCCGGACGGGACAGAAACCTCTATAATTCACCCCTCCACTTT.

This rearrangement joins TRBV19 to TRBJ2-1, with D unclear. Germline CDR1 reads LNHDA; CDR2 reads SQIVND (reference sequence). The CDR3 sequence is 11 residues long. Between the trimmed V and J ends, which lost 3 bases and 8 bases, there was a span of 5 bases. DNA of the CDR3: TGTGCCAGTAGTATGGGCCATGAGCAGTTCTTC. Protein product: CASSMGHEQFF.

V gene TRBV24-1 combines with J gene TRBJ2-1; weak D call: TRBD1 (6 bases). The ends were cut back, 4 bases at V and 6 bases at J, with 18 bases in the middle. Germline V gene sequence: CDR1 KGHDR, CDR2 SFDVKD. CDR3 length: 16 residues. The DNA of the CDR3 is TGTGCCACCAGTGACCCTAACAGGGAAGTGGGCAATGAGCAGTTCTTC. It encodes CATSDPNREVGNEQFF.

A single count supports this clone. This rearrangement joins TRBV28 to TRBJ1-5; 7 bases are a match to TRBD1. The CDR3 spans 14 residues. V lost 6 bases and J lost 7; bases outside the gene matches: 9. Germline V gene data show CDR1 as MDHEN and CDR2 as SYDVKM. The CDR3 DNA is TGTGCCAGCAGCCAGACAGGGCCCTCACAGCCCCAGCATTTT. Its protein is CASSQTGPSQPQHF.